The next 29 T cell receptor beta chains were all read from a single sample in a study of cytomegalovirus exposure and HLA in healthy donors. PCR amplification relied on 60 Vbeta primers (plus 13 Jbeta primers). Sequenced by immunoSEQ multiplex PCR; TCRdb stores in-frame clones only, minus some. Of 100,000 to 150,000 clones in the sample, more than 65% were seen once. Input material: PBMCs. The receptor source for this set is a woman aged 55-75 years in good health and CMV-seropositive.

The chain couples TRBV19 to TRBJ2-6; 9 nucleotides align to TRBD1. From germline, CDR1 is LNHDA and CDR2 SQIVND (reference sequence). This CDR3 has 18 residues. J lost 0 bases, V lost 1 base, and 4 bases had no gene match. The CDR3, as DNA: TGTGCCAGTAGTATAGCCGGGACAGGGTTCTCTGGGGCCAACGTCCTGACTTTC. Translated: CASSIAGTGFSGANVLTF.

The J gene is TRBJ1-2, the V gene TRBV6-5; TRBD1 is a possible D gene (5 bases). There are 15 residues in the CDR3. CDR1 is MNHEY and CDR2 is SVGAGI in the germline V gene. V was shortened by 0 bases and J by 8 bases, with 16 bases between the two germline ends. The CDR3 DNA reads TGTGCCAGCAGTTACTCGGAATATGGACATGAGGGCTACACCTTC. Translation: CASSYSEYGHEGYTF.

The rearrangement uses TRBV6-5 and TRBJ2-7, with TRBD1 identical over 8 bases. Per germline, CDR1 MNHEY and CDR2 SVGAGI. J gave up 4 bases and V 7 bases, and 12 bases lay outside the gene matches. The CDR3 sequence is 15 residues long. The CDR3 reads CASTGGPGGKYEQYF. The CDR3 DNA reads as TGTGCCAGCACCGGAGGGCCAGGGGGCAAGTACGAGCAGTACTTC.

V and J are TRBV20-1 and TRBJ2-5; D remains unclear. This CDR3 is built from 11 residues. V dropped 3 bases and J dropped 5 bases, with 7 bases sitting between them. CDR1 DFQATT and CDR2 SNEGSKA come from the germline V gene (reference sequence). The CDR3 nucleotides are TGCAGTGCTAGTAAGGAGGAGACCCAGTACTTC. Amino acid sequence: CSASKEETQYF.

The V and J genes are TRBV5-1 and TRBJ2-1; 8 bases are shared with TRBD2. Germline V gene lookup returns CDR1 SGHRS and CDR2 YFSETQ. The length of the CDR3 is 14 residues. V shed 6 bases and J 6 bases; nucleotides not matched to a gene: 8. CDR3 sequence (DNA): TGCGCCAGCAAGCGAGCGGGAGAATTCAATGAGCAGTTCTTC. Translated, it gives CASKRAGEFNEQFF.

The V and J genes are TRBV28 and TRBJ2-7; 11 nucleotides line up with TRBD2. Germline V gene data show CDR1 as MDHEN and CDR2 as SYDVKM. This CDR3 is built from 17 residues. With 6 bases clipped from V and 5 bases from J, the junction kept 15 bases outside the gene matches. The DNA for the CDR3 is TGTGCCAGCAGGGGCAATTTAGGGACTAGCGGATCAGACGAGCAGTACTTC. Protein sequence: CASRGNLGTSGSDEQYF.

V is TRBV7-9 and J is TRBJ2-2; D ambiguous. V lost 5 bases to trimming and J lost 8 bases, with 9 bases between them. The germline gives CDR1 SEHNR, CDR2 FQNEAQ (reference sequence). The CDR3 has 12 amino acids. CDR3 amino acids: CASSTIVGELFF. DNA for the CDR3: TGTGCCAGCAGCACCATAGTGGGGGAGCTGTTTTTT.

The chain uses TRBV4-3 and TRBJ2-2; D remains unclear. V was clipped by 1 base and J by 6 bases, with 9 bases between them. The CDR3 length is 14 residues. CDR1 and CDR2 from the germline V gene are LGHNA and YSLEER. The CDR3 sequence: CASSQGTVSGELFF. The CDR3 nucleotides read TGCGCCAGCAGCCAAGGAACGGTATCCGGGGAGCTGTTTTTT.

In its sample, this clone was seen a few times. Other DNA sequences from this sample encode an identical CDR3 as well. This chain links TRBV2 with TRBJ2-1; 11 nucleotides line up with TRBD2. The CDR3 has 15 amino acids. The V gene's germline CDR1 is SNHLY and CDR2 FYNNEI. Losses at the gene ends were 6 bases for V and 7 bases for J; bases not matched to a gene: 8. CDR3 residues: CASRSLAGVSNEQFF. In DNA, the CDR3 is TGTGCCAGCAGATCACTAGCGGGAGTTTCTAATGAGCAGTTCTTC.

The CDR3, as DNA: TGTGCCAGCAGCTCCGGGTTAGGGAGCGAGCAGTACTTC. Its protein is CASSSGLGSEQYF. V and J are TRBV7-6 and TRBJ2-5; D possibly corresponds to TRBD2 (5 bases). The J call may be mistaken, given a closer DNA end match to TRBJ2-7. The CDR3 runs to 13 residues. The germline gives CDR1 SGHVS, CDR2 FNYEAQ.

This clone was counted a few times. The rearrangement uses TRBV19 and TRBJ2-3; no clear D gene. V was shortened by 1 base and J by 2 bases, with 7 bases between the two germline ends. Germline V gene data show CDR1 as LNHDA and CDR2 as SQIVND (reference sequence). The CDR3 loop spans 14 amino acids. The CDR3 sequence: CASSIGRNTDTQYF. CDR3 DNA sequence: TGTGCCAGTAGTATAGGTAGAAACACAGATACGCAGTATTTT.

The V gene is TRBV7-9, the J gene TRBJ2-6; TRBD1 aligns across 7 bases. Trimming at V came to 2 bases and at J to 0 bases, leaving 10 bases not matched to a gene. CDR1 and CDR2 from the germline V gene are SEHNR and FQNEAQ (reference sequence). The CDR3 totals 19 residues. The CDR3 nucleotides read TGTGCCAGCAGCTTAATGCTCCGAGGGGGCATCTCTGGGGCCAACGTCCTGACTTTC. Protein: CASSLMLRGGISGANVLTF.

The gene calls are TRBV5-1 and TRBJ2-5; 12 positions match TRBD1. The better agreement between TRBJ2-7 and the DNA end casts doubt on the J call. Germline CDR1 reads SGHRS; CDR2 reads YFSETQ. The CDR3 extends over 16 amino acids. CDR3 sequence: CASSLVTGQGAHEQYF. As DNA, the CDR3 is TGCGCCAGCAGCTTGGTGACGGGACAGGGGGCCCACGAGCAGTACTTC.

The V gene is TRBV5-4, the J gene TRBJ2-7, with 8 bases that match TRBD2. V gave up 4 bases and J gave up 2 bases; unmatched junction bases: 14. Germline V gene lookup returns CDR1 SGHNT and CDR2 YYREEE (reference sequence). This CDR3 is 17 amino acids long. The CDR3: CASSRTVIAGSPYEQYF. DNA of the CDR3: TGTGCCAGCAGCCGTACAGTTATAGCGGGATCCCCCTACGAGCAGTACTTC.

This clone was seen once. In DNA form, the CDR3 reads TGTGCCAGCAGCAACAGGGGATTTCAGTACTTC. This gives the protein CASSNRGFQYF. V usage is TRBV7-2 and J usage is TRBJ2-7, with 7 bases matching TRBD1. CDR3 length: 11 amino acids. The trim removed 5 bases at V and 10 bases at J, leaving 5 bases unmatched. CDR1 is SGHTA, CDR2 FQGNSA, per germline.

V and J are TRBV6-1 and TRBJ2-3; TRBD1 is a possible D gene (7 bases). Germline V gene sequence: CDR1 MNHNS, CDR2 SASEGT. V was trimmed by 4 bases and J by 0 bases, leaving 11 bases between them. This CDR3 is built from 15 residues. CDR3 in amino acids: CASSAQGTSTDTQYF. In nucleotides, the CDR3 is TGTGCCAGCAGTGCACAGGGGACTAGCACAGATACGCAGTATTTT.

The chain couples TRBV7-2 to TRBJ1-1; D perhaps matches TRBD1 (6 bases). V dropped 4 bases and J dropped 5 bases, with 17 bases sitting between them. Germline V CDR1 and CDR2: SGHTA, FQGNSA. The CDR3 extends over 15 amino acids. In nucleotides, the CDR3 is TGTGCCAGCAGCTCGGGGACCTTCAGGGGAACTGAAGCTTTCTTT. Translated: CASSSGTFRGTEAFF. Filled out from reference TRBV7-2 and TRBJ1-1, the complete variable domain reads GAGVSQSPSNKVTEKGKDVELRCDPISGHTALYWYRQSLGQGLEFLIYFQGNSAPDKSGLPSDRFSAERTGGSVSTLTIQRTQQEDSAVYLCASSSGTFRGTEAFFGQGTRLTVV.

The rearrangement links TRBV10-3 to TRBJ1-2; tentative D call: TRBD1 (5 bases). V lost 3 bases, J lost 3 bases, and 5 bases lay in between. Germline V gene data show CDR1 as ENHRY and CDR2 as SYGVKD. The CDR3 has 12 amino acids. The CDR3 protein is CAISEQDYGYTF. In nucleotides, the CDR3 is TGTGCCATCAGTGAACAGGACTATGGCTACACCTTC.

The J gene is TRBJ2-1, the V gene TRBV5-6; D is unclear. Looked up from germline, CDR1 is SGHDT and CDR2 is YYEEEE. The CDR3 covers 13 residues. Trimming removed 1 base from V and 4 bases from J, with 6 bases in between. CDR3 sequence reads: CASSLNLYNEQFF. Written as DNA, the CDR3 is TGTGCCAGCAGCTTGAACTTATACAATGAGCAGTTCTTC.

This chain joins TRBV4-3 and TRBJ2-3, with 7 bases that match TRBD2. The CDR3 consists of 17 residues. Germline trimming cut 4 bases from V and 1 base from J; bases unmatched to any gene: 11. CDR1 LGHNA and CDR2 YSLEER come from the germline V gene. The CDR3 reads CASSPLLAGGGTDTQYF. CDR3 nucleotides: TGCGCCAGCAGCCCGCTATTAGCGGGTGGAGGCACAGATACGCAGTATTTT.

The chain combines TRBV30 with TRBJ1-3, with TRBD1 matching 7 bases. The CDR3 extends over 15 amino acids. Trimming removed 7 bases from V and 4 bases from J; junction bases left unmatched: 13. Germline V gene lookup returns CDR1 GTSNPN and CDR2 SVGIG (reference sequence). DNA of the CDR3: TGTGCCTTAGAGGCTACAGGGGCAGGAGGAAACACCATATATTTT. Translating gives CALEATGAGGNTIYF.

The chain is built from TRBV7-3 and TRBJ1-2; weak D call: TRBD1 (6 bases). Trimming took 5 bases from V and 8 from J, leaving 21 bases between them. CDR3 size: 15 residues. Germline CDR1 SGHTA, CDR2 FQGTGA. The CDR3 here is CASSHKPPRGEGYTF. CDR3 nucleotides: TGTGCCAGCAGCCATAAGCCCCCCAGGGGCGAGGGCTACACCTTC.

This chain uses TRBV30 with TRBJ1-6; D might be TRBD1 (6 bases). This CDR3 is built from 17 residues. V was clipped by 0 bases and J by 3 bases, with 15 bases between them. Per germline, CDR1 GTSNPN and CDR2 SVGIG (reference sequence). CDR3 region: CAWSVDRPLFYNSPLHF. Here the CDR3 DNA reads TGTGCCTGGAGTGTAGACAGGCCCCTTTTCTATAATTCACCCCTCCACTTT.

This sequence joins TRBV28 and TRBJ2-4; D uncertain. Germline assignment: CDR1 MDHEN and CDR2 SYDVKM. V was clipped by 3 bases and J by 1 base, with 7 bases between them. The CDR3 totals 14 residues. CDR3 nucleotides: TGTGCCAGCAGTTTCGCCGGGGCCAAAAACATTCAGTACTTC. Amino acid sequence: CASSFAGAKNIQYF.

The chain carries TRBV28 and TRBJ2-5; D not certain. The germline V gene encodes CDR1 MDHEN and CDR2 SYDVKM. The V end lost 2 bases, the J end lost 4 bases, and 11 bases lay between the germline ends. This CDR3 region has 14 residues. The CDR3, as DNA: TGTGCCAGCAGTTTAGTGGCGGCACGAGAGACCCAGTACTTC. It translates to CASSLVAARETQYF.

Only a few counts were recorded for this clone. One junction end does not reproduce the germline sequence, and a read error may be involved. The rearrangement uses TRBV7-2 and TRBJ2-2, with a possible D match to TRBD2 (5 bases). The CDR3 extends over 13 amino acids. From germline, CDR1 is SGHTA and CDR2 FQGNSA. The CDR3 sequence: CASSLARTGELFF. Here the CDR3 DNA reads TGTGCCAGCAGCCTAGCCCGCACCGGGGAGCTGTTTTTT.

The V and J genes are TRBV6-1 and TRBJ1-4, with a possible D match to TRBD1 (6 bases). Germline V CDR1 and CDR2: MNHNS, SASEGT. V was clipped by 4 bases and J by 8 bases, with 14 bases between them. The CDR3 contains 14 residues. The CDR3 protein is CASSGGGAGEKLFF. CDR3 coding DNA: TGTGCCAGCAGTGGAGGGGGGGCTGGGGAAAAACTGTTTTTT.

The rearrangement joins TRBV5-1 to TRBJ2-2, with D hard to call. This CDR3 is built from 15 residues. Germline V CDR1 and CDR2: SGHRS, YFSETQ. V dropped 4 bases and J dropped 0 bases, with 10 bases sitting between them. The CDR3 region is CASSRSLSNTGELFF. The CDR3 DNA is TGCGCCAGCAGCAGGAGCTTATCGAACACCGGGGAGCTGTTTTTT.

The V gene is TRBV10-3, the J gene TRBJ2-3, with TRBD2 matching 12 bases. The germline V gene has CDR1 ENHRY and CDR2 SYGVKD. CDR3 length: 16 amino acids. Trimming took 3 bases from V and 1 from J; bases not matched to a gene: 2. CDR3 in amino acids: CAISDWTSGGTDTQYF. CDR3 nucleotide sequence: TGTGCCATCAGTGATTGGACTAGCGGGGGCACAGATACGCAGTATTTT.